The 20 T cell receptor beta chains below were found in one sample sequenced in a study of blood T cell repertoires in COVID-19. Produced via immunoSEQ multiplex PCR; TCRdb's table is partial and in-frame only. The sample has over 90,000 clones, under 90% seen once. Material for sequencing was peripheral blood. These receptors came from a woman in her 70s with acute or convalescent COVID-19.

The V call is TRBV18, the J call TRBJ1-3; D is unclear. There are 13 residues in the CDR3. Germline-derived CDR1 and CDR2 are KGHSH and LQKENI. Trimming shortened V by 4 bases and J by 2 bases, and 6 bases separated the two germline ends. CDR3 sequence reads: CASSLVTGNTIYF. CDR3 coding DNA: TGTGCCAGCTCACTCGTTACTGGAAACACCATATATTTT.

V gene TRBV11-2 combines with J gene TRBJ2-1; D might be TRBD2 (5 bases). This CDR3 comprises 13 residues. Trimming removed 0 bases from V and 9 bases from J, with 9 bases in between. Germline CDR1 and CDR2: SGHAT and FQNNGV. CDR3 protein: CASSLELVSEQFF. DNA of the CDR3: TGTGCCAGCAGCTTAGAACTAGTAAGTGAGCAGTTCTTC.

The count of this clone is one. The chain links TRBV6-5 to TRBJ1-1; 11 bases map to TRBD1. Germline assignment: CDR1 MNHEY and CDR2 SVGAGI. V was clipped by 6 bases and J by 5 bases; unmatched bases: 8. The length of the CDR3 is 15 residues. The CDR3 region has the DNA TGTGCCAGCAGGGGGACAGGGGGGATGAGAACTGAAGCTTTCTTT. Protein: CASRGTGGMRTEAFF.

The V gene is TRBV3-1 (or the pseudogene TRBV3-2), the J gene TRBJ2-4, with 10 bases lining up with TRBD2. Germline values: CDR1 LGHDT, CDR2 YNNKEL (reference sequence). There are 15 residues in the CDR3. J was trimmed by 9 bases and V by 6 bases; bases with no gene match: 11. Here the CDR3 reads CASSLFKAGGGIQYF. The CDR3 bases are TGTGCCAGCAGTCTATTTAAAGCGGGAGGGGGCATTCAGTACTTC.

This clone was seen a single time. One end of the junction does not line up with germline, which may come from a read error. This rearrangement joins TRBV7-8 to TRBJ1-5, with D unclear. The CDR3 is 16 amino acids. Germline V gene data show CDR1 as SGHVS and CDR2 as FQNEAQ. The DNA of the CDR3 is TGTGCCAGCAGCTTCAGTCGGTGGAGTAGCCATCAGCCCCAGCATTTT. Translating gives CASSFSRWSSHQPQHF.

The V gene is TRBV6-5, the J gene TRBJ1-2; D perhaps matches TRBD1 (5 bases). V was clipped by 5 bases and J by 7 bases, with 11 bases between them. Germline lookup yields CDR1 MNHEY and CDR2 SVGAGI. The CDR3 covers 12 residues. The CDR3 DNA is TGTGCCAGCAGTCCCCCAGGGCTTGGCTACACCTTC. This sequence encodes CASSPPGLGYTF.

The chain uses TRBV15 and TRBJ2-3; a weak D match, TRBD1 (8 bases). Trimming removed 5 bases at V and 3 bases at J, with 18 bases between. This CDR3 region has 16 residues. Germline V gene data show CDR1 as LNHNV and CDR2 as YYDKDF (reference sequence). This chain's CDR3 is CATSAGGGSSTDTQYF. The CDR3, as DNA: TGTGCCACCAGCGCAGGGGGCGGGAGCTCGACAGATACGCAGTATTTT.

This rearrangement joins TRBV18 to TRBJ2-3; the match to TRBD1 covers 10 bases. Germline trimming cut 5 bases from V and 4 bases from J; bases unmatched to any gene: 3. The CDR3 sequence is 14 residues long. Germline CDR1 KGHSH, CDR2 LQKENI. The CDR3 DNA reads TGTGCCAGCTCAGACAGGGGGCGCGCAGATACGCAGTATTTT. It yields the protein CASSDRGRADTQYF.

The chain employs TRBV7-6 and TRBJ2-3; 10 bases are shared with TRBD2. In germline, CDR1 is SGHVS, CDR2 FNYEAQ. V lost 1 base to trimming and J lost 5 bases; unmatched junction nucleotides: 12. The CDR3 consists of 18 residues. CDR3 sequence: CASSLEGLAGDLGDTQYF. The CDR3 DNA sequence: TGTGCCAGCAGCTTAGAGGGGCTAGCGGGAGATCTGGGAGATACGCAGTATTTT.

The chain recombines TRBV5-8 with TRBJ1-5, with a weak D call TRBD1 (5 bases). The CDR3 loop spans 16 amino acids. The V and J ends lost 3 bases and 0 bases respectively, with 13 bases between them. CDR1 is SGHTS and CDR2 is YDEGEE in the germline V gene. The CDR3 DNA sequence: TGTGCCAGCAGCTCCGGGACTGTCGTTAGCAATCAGCCCCAGCATTTT. This translates into CASSSGTVVSNQPQHF. Full variable domain (rest looked up from reference TRBV5-8 and TRBJ1-5): EAGVTQSPTHLIKTRGQQATLRCSPISGHTSVYWYQQALGLGLQFLLWYDEGEERNRGNFPPRFSGRQFPNYSSELNVNALELEDSALYLCASSSGTVVSNQPQHFGDGTRLSIL.

This chain joins TRBV5-1 and TRBJ2-1, with TRBD2 matching 7 bases. The CDR3 is made up of 16 amino acids. CDR1 is SGHRS and CDR2 is YFSETQ in the germline V gene. V gave up 0 bases and J gave up 3 bases; unmatched junction bases: 6. The DNA for the CDR3 is TGCGCCAGCAGCTTGGCCTCGGGGGGATACTACAATGAGCAGTTCTTC. Its translation: CASSLASGGYYNEQFF. The entire variable domain, with the rest obtained from reference TRBV5-1 and TRBJ2-1, is as follows: KAGVTQTPRYLIKTRGQQVTLSCSPISGHRSVSWYQQTPGQGLQFLFEYFSETQRNKGNFPGRFSGRQFSNSRSEMNVSTLELGDSALYLCASSLASGGYYNEQFFGPGTRLTVL.

The chain employs TRBV4-2 and TRBJ1-6; 8 positions match TRBD1. The CDR3 is 17 amino acids. V shed 1 base and J 9 bases; nucleotides not matched to a gene: 11. The V gene's germline CDR1 is LGHNA and CDR2 YNFKEQ. CDR3 amino acids: CASSQVVGQGAGSPLHF. Written as DNA, the CDR3 is TGTGCCAGCAGCCAAGTGGTAGGTCAGGGGGCAGGTTCACCCCTCCACTTT.

The gene calls are TRBV6-5 and TRBJ2-1, with no clear D. Germline assignment: CDR1 MNHEY and CDR2 SVGAGI. The CDR3 is 14 residues long. V lost 4 bases and J 0 bases, leaving 7 bases between the germline ends. For the CDR3, the DNA is TGTGCCAGCAGTTCAGCGACCTCCTACAATGAGCAGTTCTTC. It encodes CASSSATSYNEQFF.

The chain is built from TRBV28 and TRBJ2-7, with 11 nucleotides matching TRBD2. Trimming cost V 5 bases and J 4 bases; bases outside gene matches: 4. The CDR3 contains 14 residues. Germline V gives CDR1 MDHEN, CDR2 SYDVKM. The CDR3 protein is CASSHRTSGYEQYV. CDR3 DNA: TGTGCCAGCAGTCACAGGACTAGCGGGTACGAGCAGTACGTC.

V and J are TRBV5-5 and TRBJ2-7; perhaps TRBD1 as D (5 bases). CDR1 is SGHKS and CDR2 is YYEKEE in the germline V gene (reference sequence). V lost 1 base and J lost 4, with 15 bases in between. This CDR3 spans 15 amino acids. This chain's CDR3 is CASSLRAGLFYEQYF. The CDR3 nucleotides read TGTGCCAGCAGCTTGAGGGCAGGGCTTTTTTACGAGCAGTACTTC.

The V and J genes are TRBV28 and TRBJ1-1, with TRBD1 matching 7 bases. The CDR3 is made up of 15 amino acids. Germline-derived CDR1 and CDR2 are MDHEN and SYDVKM. The V gene end was trimmed by 6 bases and the J gene end by 1 base; junction bases not matched to a gene: 8. The CDR3 DNA follows: TGTGCCAGCAGCCGAACAGGGACAGCGAACACTGAAGCTTTCTTT. Its translation: CASSRTGTANTEAFF. Full variable domain (missing parts from reference TRBV28 and TRBJ1-1): DVKVTQSSRYLVKRTGEKVFLECVQDMDHENMFWYRQDPGLGLRLIYFSYDVKMKEKGDIPEGYSVSREKKERFSLILESASTNQTSMYLCASSRTGTANTEAFFGQGTRLTVV.

This sequence joins TRBV7-9 and TRBJ2-2; D possibly corresponds to TRBD1 (6 bases). CDR1 SEHNR and CDR2 FQNEAQ come from the germline V gene (reference sequence). The V end was cut by 1 base, the J end by 3 bases, with 9 bases between. The CDR3 covers 15 residues. The CDR3 spells CASSLGDTYTGELFF. The CDR3 DNA is TGTGCCAGCAGCTTAGGGGACACCTACACCGGGGAGCTGTTTTTT.

The V gene is TRBV29-1, the J gene TRBJ1-1, with D uncertain. Looked up from germline, CDR1 is SQVTM and CDR2 is ANQGSEA. The CDR3 extends over 12 amino acids. V gave up 4 bases and J gave up 8 bases, with 14 bases separating them. CDR3 nucleotide sequence: TGCAGCGTTGCCCACACAGCTGTGGAAGCTTTCTTT. Its translation: CSVAHTAVEAFF.

This chain joins TRBV20-1 and TRBJ2-1; possible D gene TRBD2, 6 bases. CDR1 is DFQATT and CDR2 is SNEGSKA in the germline V gene (reference sequence). V was shortened by 3 bases and J by 5 bases, with 11 bases between the two germline ends. CDR3 size: 13 residues. DNA for the CDR3: TGCAGTGCTAGTGGAGGGAGCAACAATGAGCAGTTCTTC. It codes for CSASGGSNNEQFF.

The chain employs TRBV7-2 and TRBJ1-2; D not resolved. The germline V gene has CDR1 SGHTA and CDR2 FQGNSA. Trimming removed 1 base from V and 3 bases from J, with 9 bases in between. This CDR3 has 14 amino acids. CDR3 bases: TGTGCCAGCAGCTTAGTCGGGGTAGACTATGGCTACACCTTC. Protein sequence: CASSLVGVDYGYTF.